Following are 2 T cell receptor beta chains from one sample sequenced in a study of blood T cell repertoires in COVID-19. Libraries were prepared by immunoSEQ multiplex PCR; TCRdb keeps only in-frame clonotypes and omits some of them. The sample yields about 86,000 clones, approximately 80% seen once. The sequencing sample was made of peripheral blood. These receptors all come from a woman older than 75 with active or convalescent COVID-19.

The CDR3 is CASSPTGRGVAFF. CDR3 bases: TGTGCCAGCAGCCCGACAGGGAGAGGTGTAGCTTTCTTT. This rearrangement joins TRBV11-3 to TRBJ1-1; TRBD1 agrees at 7 bases. Unmatched junction bases numbered 10, after V lost 5 bases and J lost 10 bases. Germline V gives CDR1 SGHNT, CDR2 YENEEA. The CDR3 consists of 13 residues.

This clone was seen just once. The same CDR3 arises from other DNA sequences in this sample as well. This chain links TRBV18 with TRBJ2-5; 13 nucleotides align to TRBD2. V lost 3 bases and J lost 2; bases outside the gene matches: 0. This CDR3 region has 15 residues. Germline V gene lookup returns CDR1 KGHSH and CDR2 LQKENI. CDR3 protein: CASSPGLAGQETQYF. The CDR3 DNA reads TGTGCCAGCTCACCGGGACTAGCGGGGCAAGAGACCCAGTACTTC. Looking up the rest from reference TRBV18 and TRBJ2-5 gives the full variable domain: NAGVMQNPRHLVRRRGQEARLRCSPMKGHSHVYWYRQLPEEGLKFMVYLQKENIIDESGMPKERFSAEFPKEGPSILRIQQVVRGDSAAYFCASSPGLAGQETQYFGPGTRLLVL.